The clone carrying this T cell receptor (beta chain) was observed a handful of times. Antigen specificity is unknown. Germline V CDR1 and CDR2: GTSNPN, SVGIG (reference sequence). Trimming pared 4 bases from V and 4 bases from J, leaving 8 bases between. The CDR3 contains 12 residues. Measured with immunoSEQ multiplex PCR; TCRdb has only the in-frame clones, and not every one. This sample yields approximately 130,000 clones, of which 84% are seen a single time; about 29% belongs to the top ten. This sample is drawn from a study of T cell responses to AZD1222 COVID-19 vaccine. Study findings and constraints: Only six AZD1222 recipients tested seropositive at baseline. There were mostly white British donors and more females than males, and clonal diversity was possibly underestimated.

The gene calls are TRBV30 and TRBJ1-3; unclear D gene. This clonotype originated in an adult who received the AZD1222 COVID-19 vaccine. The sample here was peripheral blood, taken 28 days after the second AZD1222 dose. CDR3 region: CAWKAAGNTIYF. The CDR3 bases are TGTGCCTGGAAAGCAGCCGGAAACACCATATATTTT.